The entry below describes one T cell receptor (beta chain). This clone appeared a few times. This receptor's antigen is unknown. No clone much larger than this one lies a single base away; base qualities are absent. The sample's time point label is to be understood as: around 25 months on ibrutinib. For TCR beta library preparation, 2 to 2.5 micrograms of genomic DNA were isolated from cryopreserved PBMCs. Longitudinal blood samples from CLL patients on ibrutinib monotherapy were analyzed using high-throughput TCR beta sequencing. Patients were enrolled in a phase 2 open-label single-center ibrutinib monotherapy trial. V is pruned by 6 bases and J by 6 bases, leaving 7 bases of the junction without a gene match. The germline V gene encodes CDR1 MDHEN and CDR2 SYDVKM. Its CDR3 holds 15 amino acids, cysteine through phenylalanine. CDR3 DNA is the only sequence kept; it has 45 bases, read in frame from the first base.

This sample is drawn from a study of cytotoxic CD8 clonotypes in ibrutinib-treated CLL (dated by TCRdb to 2020 to 2022). Background for the entire study: The cohort included around 16 treatment-naive and about a dozen relapsed/refractory patients; 17 to 18 were IGHV unmutated. Response samples were taken after a median of 12 months on treatment, ranging from about 6 to 40 months. Of the roughly 90 people in the trial, 25 to 30 had longitudinal samples available. Responses were partial in roughly 24 patients and complete in 2; after median about 63 months follow-up, about 14 stayed in remission and roughly twelve progressed. Cryopreserved peripheral blood mononuclear cells were collected at three points: before therapy, at response, and at either sustained remission or disease progression. Every remission and progressive disease sample was obtained while ibrutinib was still being received by the patients. On average, each sample yielded around 250,000 productive templates and under 95,000 productive rearrangements. General conclusions and limits of the study: At baseline, clonality was higher than in age-matched healthy donors and showed a strong correlation with circulating CD8+ T-cell counts. Sustained-remission and progressing patients did not have matched sampling times, and lymph node repertoires were not examined. Public clonotypes were rare and either shrank or stayed stable during treatment, and the rise in clonality at ibrutinib response reflected expansion of private clonotypes. At ibrutinib response clonality went up, during sustained remission it held steady, and at progression it dropped back toward baseline.

Each clonotype received, on average, roughly 9.6x coverage in deep resolution sequencing performed on a MiSeq, where the target depth lay between 1 in 1 million and 1 in 200,000 T cells. TCR beta libraries were generated with the immunoSEQ hsTCRB Kit. The paper's data handling went like this. ImmunoSEQ Data Assistant and ImmunoSEQ Analyzer were used for data analysis, and V, D and J genes were assigned according to IMGT definitions. Clonality, with values ranging from 0 to 1, was calculated as one minus the normalized Shannon entropy of productive rearrangement frequencies. Public clonotype analysis was restricted to overrepresented clonotypes comprising at least 0.05% of each patient's repertoire. About a dozen age-matched healthy donor repertoires from immuneACCESS served as clonality controls. The clones in this table, taken by TCRdb from immuneACCESS, are in-frame only. Not every clone is retained; where verified, under half of the shortfall comes from an unresolved V gene, and the cause of the rest is unknown. V and J calls and clone size follow that table, whereas D and trimming were derived from the DNA. The sample table shows about 150,000 clones, and roughly three quarters are seen once. The top ten hold 5.1% of the sample.

This sequence originates from a human donor with chronic lymphocytic leukemia. Recombination joined TRBV28 with TRBJ1-5; 11 bases in the junction line up with TRBD1. The sequencing used PBMCs, collected after 24 months of ibrutinib treatment. The CDR3 amino acid sequence is: CASSPGQGARQPQHF. The DNA reads as follows: TGTGCCAGCAGCCCCGGACAGGGGGCTCGTCAGCCCCAGCATTTT. With the portions outside the CDR3 filled from the reference TRBV28 and TRBJ1-5 genes, the complete variable region becomes DVKVTQSSRYLVKRTGEKVFLECVQDMDHENMFWYRQDPGLGLRLIYFSYDVKMKEKGDIPEGYSVSREKKERFSLILESASTNQTSMYLCASSPGQGARQPQHFGDGTRLSIL.